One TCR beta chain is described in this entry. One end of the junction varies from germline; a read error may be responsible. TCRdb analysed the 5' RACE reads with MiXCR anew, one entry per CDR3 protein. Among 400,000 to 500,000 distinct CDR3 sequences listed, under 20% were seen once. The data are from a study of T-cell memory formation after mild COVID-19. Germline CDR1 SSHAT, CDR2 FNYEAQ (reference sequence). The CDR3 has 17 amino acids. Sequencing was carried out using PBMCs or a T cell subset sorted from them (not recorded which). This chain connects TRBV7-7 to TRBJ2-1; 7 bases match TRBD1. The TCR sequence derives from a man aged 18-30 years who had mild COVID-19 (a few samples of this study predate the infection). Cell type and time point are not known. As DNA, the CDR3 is TGTGCTAGCAGCTTATATGGTGACAGGGTCCCCTACAATGAGCAGTTCTTC. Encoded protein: CASSLYGDRVPYNEQFF.